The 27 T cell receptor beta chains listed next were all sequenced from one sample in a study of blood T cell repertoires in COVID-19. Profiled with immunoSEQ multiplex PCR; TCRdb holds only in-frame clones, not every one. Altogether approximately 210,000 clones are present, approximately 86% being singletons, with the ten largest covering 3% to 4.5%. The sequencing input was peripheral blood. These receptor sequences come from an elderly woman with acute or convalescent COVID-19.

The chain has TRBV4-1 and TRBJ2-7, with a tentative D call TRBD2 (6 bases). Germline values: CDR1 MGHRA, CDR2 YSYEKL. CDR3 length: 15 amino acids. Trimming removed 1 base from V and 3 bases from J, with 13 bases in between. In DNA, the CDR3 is TGCGCCAGCAGCCAAGTGGTCAGGGAGGACTACGAGCAGTACTTC. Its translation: CASSQVVREDYEQYF.

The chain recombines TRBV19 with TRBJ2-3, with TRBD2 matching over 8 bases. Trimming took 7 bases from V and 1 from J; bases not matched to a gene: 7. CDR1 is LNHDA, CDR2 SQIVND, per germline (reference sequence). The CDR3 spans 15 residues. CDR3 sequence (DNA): TGTGCCAGTAATACGGGAGGGGGGGGCACAGATACGCAGTATTTT. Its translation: CASNTGGGGTDTQYF.

The CDR3 bases are TGTGCCAGCAGTAGTCAGGGGAGGGACACTGAAGCTTTCTTT. Amino acid sequence: CASSSQGRDTEAFF. The rearrangement joins TRBV25-1 to TRBJ1-1, with D perhaps matching TRBD1 (6 bases). Trimming removed 5 bases at V and 3 bases at J, with 13 bases between. The CDR3 runs 14 residues. Germline V CDR1 and CDR2: MGHDK, SYGVNS.

CDR3 region: CASSQVGWGEQFF. CDR3 coding DNA: TGTGCCAGCAGCCAAGTCGGGTGGGGCGAGCAGTTCTTC. The chain employs TRBV3-1 (or the pseudogene TRBV3-2) and TRBJ2-1; D possibly corresponds to TRBD1 (5 bases). This CDR3 has 13 amino acids. Trimming took 1 base from V and 10 from J, leaving 11 bases between them. Germline CDR1 reads LGHDT; CDR2 reads YNNKEL (reference sequence).

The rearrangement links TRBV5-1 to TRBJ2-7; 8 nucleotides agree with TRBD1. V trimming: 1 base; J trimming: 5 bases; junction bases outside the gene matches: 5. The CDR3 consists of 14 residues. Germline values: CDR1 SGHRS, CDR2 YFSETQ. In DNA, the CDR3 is TGCGCCAGCAGCTTGAGGACAGGGATCGACGAGCAGTACTTC. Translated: CASSLRTGIDEQYF.

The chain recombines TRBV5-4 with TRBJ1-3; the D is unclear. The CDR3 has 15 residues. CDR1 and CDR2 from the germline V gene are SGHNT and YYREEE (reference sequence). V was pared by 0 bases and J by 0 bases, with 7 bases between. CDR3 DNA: TGTGCCAGCAGCTTGGATCGGTTCTCTGGAAACACCATATATTTT. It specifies CASSLDRFSGNTIYF. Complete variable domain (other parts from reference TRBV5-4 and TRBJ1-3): ETGVTQSPTHLIKTRGQQVTLRCSSQSGHNTVSWYQQALGQGPQFIFQYYREEENGRGNFPPRFSGLQFPNYSSELNVNALELDDSALYLCASSLDRFSGNTIYFGEGSWLTVV.

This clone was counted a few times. CDR3 amino acids: CASRLAGGRYEQYF. As DNA, the CDR3 is TGTGCCAGCAGACTAGCGGGGGGGCGCTACGAGCAGTACTTC. The chain combines TRBV2 with TRBJ2-7; 13 bases are a match to TRBD2. Trimming at V came to 6 bases and at J to 3 bases, leaving 2 bases not matched to a gene. The CDR3 is 14 residues long. Germline loops: CDR1 SNHLY, CDR2 FYNNEI.

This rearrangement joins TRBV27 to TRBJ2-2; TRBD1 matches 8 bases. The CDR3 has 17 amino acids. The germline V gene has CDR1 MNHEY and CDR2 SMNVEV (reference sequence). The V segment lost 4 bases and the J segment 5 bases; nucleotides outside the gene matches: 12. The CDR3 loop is CASSSPGGASVTGELFF. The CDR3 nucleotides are TGTGCCAGCAGTTCTCCAGGGGGCGCGAGCGTAACCGGGGAGCTGTTTTTT.

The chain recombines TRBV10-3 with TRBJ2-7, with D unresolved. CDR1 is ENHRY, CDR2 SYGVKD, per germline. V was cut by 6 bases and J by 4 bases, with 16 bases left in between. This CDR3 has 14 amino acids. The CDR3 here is CAIRRDPANYEQYF. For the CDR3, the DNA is TGTGCCATCAGACGAGATCCAGCGAATTACGAGCAGTACTTC.

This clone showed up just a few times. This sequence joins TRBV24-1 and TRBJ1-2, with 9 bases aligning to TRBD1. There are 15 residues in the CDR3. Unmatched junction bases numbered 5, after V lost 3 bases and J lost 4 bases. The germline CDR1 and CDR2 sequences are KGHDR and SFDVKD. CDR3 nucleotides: TGTGCCACCAGTGATCCGGGACAGGGCGCCTATGGCTACACCTTC. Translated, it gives CATSDPGQGAYGYTF.

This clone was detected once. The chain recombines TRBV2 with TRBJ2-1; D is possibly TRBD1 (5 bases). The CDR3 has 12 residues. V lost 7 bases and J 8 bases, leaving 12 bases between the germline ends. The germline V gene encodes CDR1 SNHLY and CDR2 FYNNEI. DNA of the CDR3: TGTGCCAGCAAAGTGGGGCAGCATGAGCAGTTCTTC. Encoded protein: CASKVGQHEQFF.

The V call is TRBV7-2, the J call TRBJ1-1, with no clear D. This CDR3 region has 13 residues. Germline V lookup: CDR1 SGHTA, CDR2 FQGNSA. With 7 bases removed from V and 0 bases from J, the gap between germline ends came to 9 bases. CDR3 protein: CASMRGLNTEAFF. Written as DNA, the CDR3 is TGTGCCAGCATGCGAGGGCTGAACACTGAAGCTTTCTTT.

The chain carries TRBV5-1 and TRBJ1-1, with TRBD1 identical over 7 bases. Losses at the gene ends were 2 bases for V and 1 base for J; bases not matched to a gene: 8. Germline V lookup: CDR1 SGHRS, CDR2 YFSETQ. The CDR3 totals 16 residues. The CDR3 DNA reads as TGCGCCAGCAGCTTACAGGGGCAAATAGGGAACACTGAAGCTTTCTTT. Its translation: CASSLQGQIGNTEAFF.

The CDR3 bases are TGCGCCAGCAGCTTGCTCCGGGACAGGGGGCATAATTCACCCCTCCACTTT. This translates into CASSLLRDRGHNSPLHF. The chain joins TRBV5-1 to TRBJ1-6, with 12 bases identical to TRBD1. This CDR3 comprises 17 residues. V lost 1 base, J lost 5 bases, and 4 bases stayed unmatched. CDR1 and CDR2 (germline): SGHRS, YFSETQ.

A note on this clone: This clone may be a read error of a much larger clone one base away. CDR3 bases: TGTGCCAGCAGCCCCGGGACTAACTATGGCTACACCTTC. Translating it yields CASSPGTNYGYTF. This chain uses TRBV7-9 with TRBJ1-2, with no clear D. The CDR3 totals 13 residues. Germline CDR1 and CDR2: SEHNR and FQNEAQ (reference sequence). V was trimmed by 5 bases and J by 0 bases, leaving 7 bases between them.

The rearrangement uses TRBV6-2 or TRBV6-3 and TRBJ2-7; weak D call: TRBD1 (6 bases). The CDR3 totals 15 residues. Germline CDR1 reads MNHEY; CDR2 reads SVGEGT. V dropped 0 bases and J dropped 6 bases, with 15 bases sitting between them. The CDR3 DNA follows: TGTGCCAGCAGTTACTCCCGACAGGTTCAGCCCGAGCAGTACTTC. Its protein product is CASSYSRQVQPEQYF.

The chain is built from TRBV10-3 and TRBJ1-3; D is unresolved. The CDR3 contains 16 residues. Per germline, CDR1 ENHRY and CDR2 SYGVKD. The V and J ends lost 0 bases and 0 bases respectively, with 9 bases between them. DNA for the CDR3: TGTGCCATCAGTGAGTCGAGGCAAGCCTCTGGAAACACCATATATTTT. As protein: CAISESRQASGNTIYF.

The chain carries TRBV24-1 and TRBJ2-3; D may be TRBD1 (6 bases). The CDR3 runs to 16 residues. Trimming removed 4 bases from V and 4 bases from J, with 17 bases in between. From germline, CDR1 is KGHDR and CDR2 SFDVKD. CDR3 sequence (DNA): TGTGCCACCAGTGACTCGGTGAGGGGGACGGCAGATACGCAGTATTTT. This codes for CATSDSVRGTADTQYF.

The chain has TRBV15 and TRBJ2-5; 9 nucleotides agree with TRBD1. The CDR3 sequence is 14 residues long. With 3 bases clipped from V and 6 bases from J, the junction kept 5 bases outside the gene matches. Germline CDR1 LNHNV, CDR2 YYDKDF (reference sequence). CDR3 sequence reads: CATSRGQGRQTQYF. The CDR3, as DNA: TGTGCCACCAGCAGGGGACAGGGTCGACAGACCCAGTACTTC.

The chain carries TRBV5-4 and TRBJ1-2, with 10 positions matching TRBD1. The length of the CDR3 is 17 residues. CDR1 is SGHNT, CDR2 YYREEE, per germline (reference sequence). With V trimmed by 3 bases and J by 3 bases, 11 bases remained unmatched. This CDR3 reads CASSYPPPGQGYYGYTF. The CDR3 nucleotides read TGTGCCAGCAGCTACCCACCTCCGGGACAGGGGTACTATGGCTACACCTTC. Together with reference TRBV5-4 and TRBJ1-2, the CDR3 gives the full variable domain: ETGVTQSPTHLIKTRGQQVTLRCSSQSGHNTVSWYQQALGQGPQFIFQYYREEENGRGNFPPRFSGLQFPNYSSELNVNALELDDSALYLCASSYPPPGQGYYGYTFGSGTRLTVV.

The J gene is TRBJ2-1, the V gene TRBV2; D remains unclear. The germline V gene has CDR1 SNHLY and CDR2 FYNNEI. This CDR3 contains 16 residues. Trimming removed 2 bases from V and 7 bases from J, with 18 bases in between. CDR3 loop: CASSETGSFDGNEQFF. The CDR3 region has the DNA TGTGCCAGCAGTGAAACCGGCAGCTTCGACGGGAATGAGCAGTTCTTC.

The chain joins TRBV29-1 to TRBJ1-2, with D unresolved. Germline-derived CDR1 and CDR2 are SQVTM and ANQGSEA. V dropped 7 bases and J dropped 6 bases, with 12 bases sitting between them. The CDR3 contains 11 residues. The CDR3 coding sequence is TGCAGCGCTGTGCTAGGCGATGGCTACACCTTC. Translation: CSAVLGDGYTF.

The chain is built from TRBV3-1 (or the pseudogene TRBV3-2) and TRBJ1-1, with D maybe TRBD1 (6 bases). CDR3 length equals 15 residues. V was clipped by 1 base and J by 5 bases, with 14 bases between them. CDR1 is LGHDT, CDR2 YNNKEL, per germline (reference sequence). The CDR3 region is CASSQVGGAGTEAFF. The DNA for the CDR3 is TGTGCCAGCAGCCAAGTAGGGGGGGCGGGTACTGAAGCTTTCTTT.

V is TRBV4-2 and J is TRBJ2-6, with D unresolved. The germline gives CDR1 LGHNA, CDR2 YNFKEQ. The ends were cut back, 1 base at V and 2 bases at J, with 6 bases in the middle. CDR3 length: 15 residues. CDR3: CASSQGQAGANVLTF. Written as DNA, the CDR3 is TGTGCCAGCAGCCAAGGGCAGGCTGGGGCCAACGTCCTGACTTTC.

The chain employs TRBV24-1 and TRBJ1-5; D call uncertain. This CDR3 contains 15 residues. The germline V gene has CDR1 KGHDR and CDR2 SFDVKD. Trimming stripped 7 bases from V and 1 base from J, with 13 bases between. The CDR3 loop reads CATSSPGISNQPQHF. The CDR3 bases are TGTGCCACCAGCAGCCCGGGAATAAGCAATCAGCCCCAGCATTTT.

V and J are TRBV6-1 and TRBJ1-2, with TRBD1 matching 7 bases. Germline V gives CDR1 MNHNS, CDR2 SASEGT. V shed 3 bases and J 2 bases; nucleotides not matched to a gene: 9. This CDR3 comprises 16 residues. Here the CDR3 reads CASSEPGTVSNYGYTF. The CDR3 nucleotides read TGTGCCAGCAGTGAGCCAGGGACAGTCTCCAACTATGGCTACACCTTC.

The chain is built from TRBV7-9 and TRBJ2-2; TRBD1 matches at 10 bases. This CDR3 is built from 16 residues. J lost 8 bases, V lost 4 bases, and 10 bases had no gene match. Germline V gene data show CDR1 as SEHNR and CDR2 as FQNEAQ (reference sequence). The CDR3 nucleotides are TGTGCCAGCAGCTACGGACAGGGGGAGCTTAGAGGGGAGCTGTTTTTT. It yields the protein CASSYGQGELRGELFF.